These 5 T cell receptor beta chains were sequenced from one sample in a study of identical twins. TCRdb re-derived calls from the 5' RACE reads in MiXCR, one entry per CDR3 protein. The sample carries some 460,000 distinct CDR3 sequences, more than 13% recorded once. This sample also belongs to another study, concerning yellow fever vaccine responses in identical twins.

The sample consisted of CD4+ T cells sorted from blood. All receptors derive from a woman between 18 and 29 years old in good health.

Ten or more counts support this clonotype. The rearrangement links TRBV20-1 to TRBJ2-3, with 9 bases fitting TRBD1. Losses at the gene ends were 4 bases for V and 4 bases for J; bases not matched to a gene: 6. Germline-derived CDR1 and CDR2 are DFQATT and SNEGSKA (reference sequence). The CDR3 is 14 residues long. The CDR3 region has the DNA TGCAGTGCTACCGACAGGGGGAGATCAGATACGCAGTATTTT. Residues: CSATDRGRSDTQYF.

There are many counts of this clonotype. The CDR3, as DNA: TGTGCCAGCAAGGACAGAACCTATGAGCAGTTCTTC. It translates to CASKDRTYEQFF. The V gene is TRBV12-3 or TRBV12-4, the J gene TRBJ2-1, with D possibly TRBD1 on 6 matching bases. With 7 bases removed from V and 8 bases from J, the gap between germline ends came to 12 bases. The CDR3 contains 12 residues.

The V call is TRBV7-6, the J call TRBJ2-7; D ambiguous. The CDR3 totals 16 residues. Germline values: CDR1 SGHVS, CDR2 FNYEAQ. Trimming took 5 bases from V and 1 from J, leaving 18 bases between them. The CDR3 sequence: CASSRSDAGVSYEQYF. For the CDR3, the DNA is TGTGCCAGCAGCCGCTCGGATGCAGGAGTTTCCTACGAGCAGTACTTC.

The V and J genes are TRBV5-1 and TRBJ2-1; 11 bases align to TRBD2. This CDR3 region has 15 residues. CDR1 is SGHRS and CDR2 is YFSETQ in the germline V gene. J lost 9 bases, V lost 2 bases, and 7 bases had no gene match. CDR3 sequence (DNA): TGCGCCAGCAGCTTAGGGACTAGCGGTTCCTTTGAGCAGTTCTTC. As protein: CASSLGTSGSFEQFF.

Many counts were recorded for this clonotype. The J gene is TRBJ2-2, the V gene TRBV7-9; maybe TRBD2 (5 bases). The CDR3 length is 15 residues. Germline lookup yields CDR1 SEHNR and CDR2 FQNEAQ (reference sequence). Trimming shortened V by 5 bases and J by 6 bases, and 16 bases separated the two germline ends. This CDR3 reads CASSAVRGLAGELFF. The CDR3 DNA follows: TGTGCCAGCAGCGCGGTCCGGGGTTTGGCCGGGGAGCTGTTTTTT.